The next 5 T cell receptor beta chains were all read from a single sample in a study of control samples from healthy donors and cancer patients. Assay used: immunoSEQ multiplex PCR; TCRdb lists only in-frame clones, some missing. The repertoire holds 130,000 or so clones, with about 90% as singletons. Sequencing input: blood. Receptors originate from a man aged 18 to 30 in good health.

The chain is built from TRBV28 and TRBJ2-5; D call uncertain. Germline CDR1 reads MDHEN; CDR2 reads SYDVKM. CDR3 size: 15 residues. Trimming removed 4 bases from V and 1 base from J, with 13 bases in between. The CDR3 sequence: CASSSIRALQETQYF. The CDR3 DNA reads as TGTGCCAGCAGTTCGATCCGGGCCCTCCAAGAGACCCAGTACTTC. Filled out from reference TRBV28 and TRBJ2-5, the complete variable domain reads DVKVTQSSRYLVKRTGEKVFLECVQDMDHENMFWYRQDPGLGLRLIYFSYDVKMKEKGDIPEGYSVSREKKERFSLILESASTNQTSMYLCASSSIRALQETQYFGPGTRLLVL.

The chain joins TRBV19 to TRBJ1-5; D might be TRBD1 (5 bases). V lost 3 bases and J 7 bases, leaving 10 bases between the germline ends. The CDR3 runs 13 residues. CDR1 and CDR2 (germline): LNHDA, SQIVND (reference sequence). In nucleotides, the CDR3 is TGTGCCAGTAGTATGGGGGGACGGCAGCCCCAGCATTTT. This sequence encodes CASSMGGRQPQHF.

The CDR3 DNA follows: TGTGCCACGCTTAGCTCTGGAAACACCATATATTTT. Its protein is CATLSSGNTIYF. This sequence joins TRBV6-5 and TRBJ1-3, with D unclear. The CDR3 extends over 12 amino acids. The ends were cut back, 10 bases at V and 0 bases at J, with 7 bases in the middle. Germline-derived CDR1 and CDR2 are MNHEY and SVGAGI.

This clone is a singleton in its sample. This rearrangement joins TRBV28 to TRBJ2-7; 11 bases fit TRBD1. The CDR3 has 16 amino acids. The V gene end was trimmed by 5 bases and the J gene end by 2 bases; junction bases not matched to a gene: 8. Germline V gives CDR1 MDHEN, CDR2 SYDVKM. CDR3 sequence: CASSPQPGQGAYEQYF. The CDR3 nucleotides are TGTGCCAGCAGTCCCCAGCCGGGACAGGGGGCCTACGAGCAGTACTTC.

The rearrangement joins TRBV19 to TRBJ1-1; 7 nucleotides align to TRBD1. Germline values: CDR1 LNHDA, CDR2 SQIVND (reference sequence). V lost 5 bases and J lost 1; bases outside the gene matches: 4. CDR3 length equals 14 residues. As DNA, the CDR3 is TGTGCCAGTAGTCAAGGGACAGCGAACACTGAAGCTTTCTTT. This gives the protein CASSQGTANTEAFF.